The 7 T cell receptor beta chains below come from one sample, sequenced in a study of blood T cells in healthy people across ages. The second PCR ran roughly 7 to 12 cycles with a sample-barcoded 5' primer and J-beta primers. TCRdb reanalysed the 5' RACE reads using MiXCR and keeps one entry per CDR3 protein. The table records about a million distinct CDR3 sequences, more than 30% of them present only once. The sample taken for sequencing was blood. The receptor set was obtained from a man between 18 and 35 years old in good health.

The table lists this clonotype with a few counts. This rearrangement joins TRBV6-6 to TRBJ1-2; 10 nucleotides align to TRBD1. The V and J ends lost 3 bases and 8 bases, in that order; junction bases with no gene match: 9. The CDR3 loop spans 15 amino acids. Germline CDR1 and CDR2: MNHNY and SVGAGI (reference sequence). The CDR3 nucleotides read TGTGCCAGCAGTTATGACAGGGGGCGTGGGGAAGGCTACACCTTC. It translates to CASSYDRGRGEGYTF.

The V call is TRBV30, the J call TRBJ1-2; the D is unclear. The ends were cut back, 3 bases at V and 8 bases at J, with 16 bases in the middle. The CDR3 spans 13 residues. Per germline, CDR1 GTSNPN and CDR2 SVGIG (reference sequence). CDR3 loop: CAWRDGILYGYTF. For the CDR3, the DNA is TGTGCCTGGAGAGACGGGATCCTCTACGGCTACACCTTC.

The genes are TRBV29-1 and TRBJ2-2; 7 bases match TRBD1. The V gene end was trimmed by 0 bases and the J gene end by 6 bases; junction bases not matched to a gene: 7. The CDR3 extends over 15 amino acids. Germline V gene sequence: CDR1 SQVTM, CDR2 ANQGSEA. DNA of the CDR3: TGCAGCGTTGAAGAAGGGGGCGCGGTAGCCGGGGAGCTGTTTTTT. Amino acid sequence: CSVEEGGAVAGELFF.

In its sample, this clonotype was seen once. V and J are TRBV7-9 and TRBJ1-1, with 8 positions matching TRBD1. There are 15 residues in the CDR3. The V gene end was trimmed by 1 base and the J gene end by 4 bases; junction bases not matched to a gene: 5. Germline assignment: CDR1 SEHNR and CDR2 FQNEAQ (reference sequence). CDR3 DNA: TGTGCCAGCAGCTTAGTGCAGGGGGCTACCACTGAAGCTTTCTTT. Translating gives CASSLVQGATTEAFF.

The sample holds a few counts of this clonotype. The chain has TRBV7-9 and TRBJ1-2; D remains unclear. Germline CDR1 and CDR2: SEHNR and FQNEAQ (reference sequence). The V and J ends lost 5 bases and 7 bases respectively, with 11 bases between them. The CDR3 has 12 residues. The CDR3 region is CASSEARAGYTF. In DNA form, the CDR3 reads TGTGCCAGCAGCGAGGCGAGGGCTGGCTACACCTTC.

This chain connects TRBV11-2 to TRBJ2-3; TRBD1 aligns across 8 bases. V gave up 6 bases and J gave up 8 bases; unmatched junction bases: 16. This CDR3 contains 16 residues. The V gene's germline CDR1 is SGHAT and CDR2 FQNNGV. DNA of the CDR3: TGTGCCAGCAGATCACTTAAGCCAGGGGGCAAAGGTACGCAGTATTTT. Translating gives CASRSLKPGGKGTQYF.

The V gene is TRBV4-3, the J gene TRBJ2-3, with D unresolved. This CDR3 comprises 15 residues. Trimming removed 4 bases from V and 2 bases from J, with 13 bases in between. Per germline, CDR1 LGHNA and CDR2 YSLEER. CDR3 region: CASSPRPDFTDTQYF. The CDR3 DNA sequence: TGCGCCAGCAGCCCTCGACCCGACTTCACAGATACGCAGTATTTT.